A selection of T cell receptor beta chains follows, all from one sample in a study of control samples from healthy donors and cancer patients. Only in-frame clones appear in the TCRdb table, and some are missing; sequencing was by immunoSEQ multiplex PCR. The sample records tens of thousands of clones, 87% being singletons. Sequenced: PBMCs. These receptors all come from a man aged 60 to 75 with head and neck cancer. CDR3s include the opening cysteine and the closing phenylalanine or tryptophan. The D gene is left open where the match is weak. Clone size is shown for a subset of rows, as once, few, many or a class of expanded clone.

TRBJ1-1 . TRBV9 . TGTGCCAGCAGCGTAGATAGGGGGATGAACACTGAAGCTTTCTTT CASSVDRGMNTEAFF
TRBJ2-4 . TRBV6-6 TRBD1 TGTGCCAGCAGTTACGCCGACAGGGGATTGGGCATTCAGTACTTC CASSYADRGLGIQYF
TRBJ2-2 . TRBV7-7 . TGTGCCAGCAGCGACAGGCCGACTAGCGGGGAGCTGTTTTTT CASSDRPTSGELFF
TRBJ2-7 . TRBV13 TRBD2 TGTGCCAGCAGCTTGTTCGGACTAGCGGGGGGGCAAACCTACGAGCAGTACTTC CASSLFGLAGGQTYEQYF
TRBJ2-5 . TRBV18 TRBD1 TGTGCCAGCTCACCAGCGACAGGGCCGGAGACCCAGTACTTC CASSPATGPETQYF
TRBJ1-6 . TRBV5-6 TRBD1 TGTGCCAGCAGCCAATCAGGGACAGCCACATATCGATATTCACCCCTCCACTTT CASSQSGTATYRYSPLHF
TRBJ2-7 . TRBV11-2 . TGTGCCAGCAGCTTAGGCCCCCCCGGGGGCTACGAGCAGTACTTC CASSLGPPGGYEQYF
TRBJ1-4 . TRBV28 . TGTGCCAGCACCCCCAGTTGGGAAACTAATGAAAAACTGTTTTTT CASTPSWETNEKLFF
TRBJ2-5 . TRBV2 . TGTGCCAGCGAAGGGCTCGTAGAGACCCAGTACTTC CASEGLVETQYF
TRBJ2-1 medium-sized TRBV7-3 . TGTGCCAGCAGCTTGACTCGGAGCTCCTACAATGAGCAGTTCTTC CASSLTRSSYNEQFF
TRBJ2-5 . TRBV7-9 . TGTGCCAGCAGCTTAAATAGTTACGTATGGTACTTC CASSLNSYVWYF
TRBJ2-1 . TRBV6-2/TRBV6-3 TRBD1 TGTGCCAGCAGTCCAAGGGGGCGGTGGGACAATGAGCAGTTCTTC CASSPRGRWDNEQFF
TRBJ1-2 once TRBV27 TRBD1 TGTGCCAGCAGTCCTCGGGCGGGTCAGGGGGCAACAAGTAACTATGGCTACACCTTC CASSPRAGQGATSNYGYTF
TRBJ1-5 . TRBV10-3 TRBD1 TGTGCCACCGATCGGACAGGGTTTGAGCCCCAGCATTTT CATDRTGFEPQHF
TRBJ2-5 . TRBV28 . TGTGCCAGCAGTTTCCAAGAGACCCAGTACTTC CASSFQETQYF
TRBJ1-2 once TRBV3-1/TRBV3-2 TRBD1 TGTGCCAGCAGCCAAAGATGGACAGGGGACTATGGCTACACCTTC CASSQRWTGDYGYTF
TRBJ1-4 . TRBV12-3/TRBV12-4 TRBD1 TGTGCCAGCGAACGGACAGGGGTTGAAAAACTGTTTTTT CASERTGVEKLFF
TRBJ1-4 . TRBV7-9 TRBD1 TGTGCCAGCAGGCGATCACAGGGGGTTCATGAAAAACTGTTTTTT CASRRSQGVHEKLFF
TRBJ1-4 . TRBV6-2/TRBV6-3 . TGTGCCAGCAGCTGGACAACAACTAATGAAAAACTGTTTTTT CASSWTTTNEKLFF
TRBJ1-2 . TRBV28 TRBD1 TGTGCCAGCAGTCAACAGGGGGCCGGCTTAGGCGCTGGCTACACCTTC CASSQQGAGLGAGYTF
TRBJ2-2 . TRBV4-3 . TGCGCCAGCAGCCAACGGGCGGCGGAGAGCCCGTGGACCGGGGAGCTGTTTTTT CASSQRAAESPWTGELFF
TRBJ1-2 few TRBV10-2 . TGCGCCAGCTTTGACAGGATTTATTATGGCTACACCTTC CASFDRIYYGYTF
TRBJ1-1 few TRBV7-2 . TGTGCCAGCAGCTTAGTACCCTCGATGAACACTGAAGCTTTCTTT CASSLVPSMNTEAFF
TRBJ2-2 . TRBV9 . TGTGCCAGCAGCGTAGAGGTCAACACCGGGGAGCTGTTTTTT CASSVEVNTGELFF
TRBJ2-7 . TRBV21-1 . TGTGCCAGCAGCAAAAGGCCCCCGGACAGGGGGAGCTCCTACGAGCAGTACTTC CASSKRPPDRGSSYEQYF
TRBJ2-3 . TRBV4-1 . TGCGCCAGCAGCCAAGATCACGAGAATACGCAGTATTTT CASSQDHENTQYF
TRBJ2-7 . TRBV5-5 . TGTGCCAGCAGCCTTACTAGCAGCTCCTACGAGCAGTACTTC CASSLTSSSYEQYF
TRBJ2-3 . TRBV5-1 . TGCGCCAGCAGCTTGGGGGCTAGCCGAAGCACAGATACGCAGTATTTT CASSLGASRSTDTQYF
TRBJ2-3 once TRBV15 TRBD2 TGTGCCACCAGCAAAGCGGGAGTCGCAGATACGCAGTATTTT CATSKAGVADTQYF
TRBJ2-3 . TRBV10-1 TRBD2 TGCGCCAGCAGTGAGCTCTTCAAATTCGGGACTAGCGGGAGCACAGATACGCAGTATTTT CASSELFKFGTSGSTDTQYF
TRBJ2-7 . TRBV28 TRBD2 TGTGCCAGCAGTTTATCCGGGGGAGGGACCTACGAGCAGTACTTC CASSLSGGGTYEQYF
TRBJ2-2 . TRBV11-2 . TGTGCCAGCAGCTTATTTTATGGGACGGCGAACACCGGGGAGCTGTTTTTT CASSLFYGTANTGELFF
TRBJ2-7 . TRBV7-2 TRBD1 TGTGCCAGCAGCTTAGATGTAGGGGGCGCCTACGAGCAGTACTTC CASSLDVGGAYEQYF